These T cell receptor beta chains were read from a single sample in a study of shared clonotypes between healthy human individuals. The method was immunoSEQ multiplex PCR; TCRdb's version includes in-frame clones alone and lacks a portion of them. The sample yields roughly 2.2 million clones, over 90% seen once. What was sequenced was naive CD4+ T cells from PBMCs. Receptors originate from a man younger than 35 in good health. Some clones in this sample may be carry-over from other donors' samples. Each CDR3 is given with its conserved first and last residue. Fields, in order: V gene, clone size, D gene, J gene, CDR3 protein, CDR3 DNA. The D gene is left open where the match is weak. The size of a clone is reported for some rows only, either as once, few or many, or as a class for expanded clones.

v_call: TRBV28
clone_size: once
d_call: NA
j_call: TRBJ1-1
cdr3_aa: CASSNRDDRGRAFF
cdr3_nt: TGTGCCAGCAGCAACCGGGACGACAGAGGTAGAGCTTTCTTT

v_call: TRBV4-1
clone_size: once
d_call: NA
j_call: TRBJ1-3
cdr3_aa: CASSPLWAGNTIYF
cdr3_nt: TGCGCCAGCAGCCCCCTTTGGGCTGGAAACACCATATATTTT

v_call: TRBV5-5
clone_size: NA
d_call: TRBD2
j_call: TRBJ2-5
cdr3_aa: CASTLAGAETQYF
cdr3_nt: TGTGCCAGCACCCTGGCGGGAGCGGAGACCCAGTACTTC

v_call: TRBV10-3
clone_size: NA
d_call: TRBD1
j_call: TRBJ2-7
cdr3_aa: CAISAQPTGQGEEQYF
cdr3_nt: TGTGCCATCAGTGCCCAACCGACAGGGCAAGGGGAGGAGCAGTACTTC

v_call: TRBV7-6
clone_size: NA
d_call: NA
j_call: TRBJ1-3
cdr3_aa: CASSTSTVSGNTIYF
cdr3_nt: TGTGCCAGCAGCACCTCGACAGTCTCTGGAAACACCATATATTTT

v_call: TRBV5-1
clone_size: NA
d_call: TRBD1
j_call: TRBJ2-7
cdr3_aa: CASSLQDRGYEQYF
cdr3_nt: TGCGCCAGCAGCTTGCAGGACAGGGGCTACGAGCAGTACTTC

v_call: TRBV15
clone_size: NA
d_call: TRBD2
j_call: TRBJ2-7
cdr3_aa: CATSRGTSGGYEQYF
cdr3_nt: TGTGCCACCAGCAGAGGGACTAGCGGGGGCTACGAGCAGTACTTC

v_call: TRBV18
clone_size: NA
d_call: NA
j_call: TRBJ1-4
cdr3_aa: CASSPLRQNEKLFF
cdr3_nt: TGTGCCAGCTCACCACTCAGACAGAATGAAAAACTGTTTTTT

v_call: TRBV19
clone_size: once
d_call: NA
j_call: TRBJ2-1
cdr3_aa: CASSMNGLAQLGEQFF
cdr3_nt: TGTGCCAGTAGTATGAACGGGCTAGCGCAGCTTGGCGAGCAGTTCTTC

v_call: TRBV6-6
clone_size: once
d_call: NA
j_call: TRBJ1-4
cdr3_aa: CASSLPGRDEKLFF
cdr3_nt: TGTGCCAGCAGCCTCCCGGGTAGAGATGAAAAACTGTTTTTT

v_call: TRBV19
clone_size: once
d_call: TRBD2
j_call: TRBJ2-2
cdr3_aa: CASTPLLGTGGRANTGELFF
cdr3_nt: TGTGCCAGTACCCCTCTGTTGGGGACTGGCGGGAGGGCGAACACCGGGGAGCTGTTTTTT

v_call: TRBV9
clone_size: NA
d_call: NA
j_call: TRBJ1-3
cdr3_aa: CASSSGGNTIYF
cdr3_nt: TGTGCCAGCAGCAGCGGGGGAAACACCATATATTTT

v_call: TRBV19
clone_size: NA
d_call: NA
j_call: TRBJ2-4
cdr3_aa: CASSLARGGSYIQYF
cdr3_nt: TGTGCCAGTAGTTTAGCCAGGGGGGGATCCTACATTCAGTACTTC

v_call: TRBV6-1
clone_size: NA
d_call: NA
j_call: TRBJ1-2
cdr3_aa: CASSEAHGWDYGYTF
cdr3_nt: TGTGCCAGCAGTGAAGCGCACGGGTGGGACTATGGCTACACCTTC

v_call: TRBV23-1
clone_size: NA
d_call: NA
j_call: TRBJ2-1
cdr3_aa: CASSQPPGNEQFF
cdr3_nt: TGCGCCAGCAGTCAACCCCCGGGCAATGAGCAGTTCTTC

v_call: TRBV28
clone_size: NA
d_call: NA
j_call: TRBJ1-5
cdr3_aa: CASSLTSGFNQPQHF
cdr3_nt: TGTGCCAGCAGTTTAACGTCGGGGTTCAATCAGCCCCAGCATTTT

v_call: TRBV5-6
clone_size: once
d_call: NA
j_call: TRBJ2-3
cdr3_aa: CASSLSPTYDAQYF
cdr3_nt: TGTGCCAGCAGCCTTTCACCGACGTATGACGCGCAGTATTTT

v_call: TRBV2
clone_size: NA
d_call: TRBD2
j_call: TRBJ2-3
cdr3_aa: CASSQRGRTDTQYF
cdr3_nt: TGTGCCAGCAGTCAGCGCGGGAGAACAGATACGCAGTATTTT

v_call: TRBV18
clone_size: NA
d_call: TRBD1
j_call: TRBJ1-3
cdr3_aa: CASSPPPGQGIGNTIYF
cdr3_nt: TGTGCCAGCTCACCACCCCCGGGACAGGGGATAGGTAACACCATATATTTT

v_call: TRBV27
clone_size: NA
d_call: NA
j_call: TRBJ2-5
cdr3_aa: CATETQYF
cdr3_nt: TGTGCCACAGAGACCCAGTACTTC

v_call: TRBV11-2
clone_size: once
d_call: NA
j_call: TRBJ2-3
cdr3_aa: CVSSSVDTQYF
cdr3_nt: TGTGTCAGCAGCTCCGTAGATACGCAGTATTTT

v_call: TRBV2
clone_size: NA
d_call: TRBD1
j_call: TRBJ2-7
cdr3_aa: CASRDDREHEQYF
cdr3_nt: TGTGCCAGCAGGGACGACAGGGAACACGAGCAGTACTTC

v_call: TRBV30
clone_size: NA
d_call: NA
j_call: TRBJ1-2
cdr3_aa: CAWTTGGTDPYGYTF
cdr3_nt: TGTGCCTGGACCACGGGGGGTACGGATCCTTATGGCTACACCTTC

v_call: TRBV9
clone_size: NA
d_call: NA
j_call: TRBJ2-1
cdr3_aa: CASSPPHEQFF
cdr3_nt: TGTGCCAGCAGCCCCCCCCATGAGCAGTTCTTC

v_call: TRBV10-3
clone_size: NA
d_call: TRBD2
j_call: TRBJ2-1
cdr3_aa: CAISESASGAYNEQFF
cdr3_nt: TGTGCCATCAGTGAGTCTGCTAGCGGGGCCTACAATGAGCAGTTCTTC

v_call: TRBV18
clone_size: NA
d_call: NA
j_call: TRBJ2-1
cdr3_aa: CASSLTRTVVQYNEQFF
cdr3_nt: TGTGCCAGCTCACTAACTAGGACCGTCGTCCAATACAATGAGCAGTTCTTC

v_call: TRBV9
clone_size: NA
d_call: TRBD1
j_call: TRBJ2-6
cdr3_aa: CASSSPQGDRDAGANVLTF
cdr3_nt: TGTGCCAGCAGCTCTCCTCAGGGGGACAGGGACGCTGGGGCCAACGTCCTGACTTTC

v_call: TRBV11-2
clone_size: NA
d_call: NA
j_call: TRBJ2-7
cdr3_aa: CASSHGLSEQYF
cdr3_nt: TGTGCCAGCAGCCACGGACTAAGCGAGCAGTACTTC

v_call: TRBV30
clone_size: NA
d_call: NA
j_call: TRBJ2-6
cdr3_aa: CAWSVTGGANVLTF
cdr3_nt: TGTGCCTGGAGTGTGACAGGTGGGGCCAACGTCCTGACTTTC

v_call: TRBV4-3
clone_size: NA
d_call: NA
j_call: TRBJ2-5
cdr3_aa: CASSQEQYGTQYF
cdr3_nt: TGCGCCAGCAGCCAAGAACAATATGGGACCCAGTACTTC

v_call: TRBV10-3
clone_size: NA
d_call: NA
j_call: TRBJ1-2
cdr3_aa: CAISADGAGYGYTF
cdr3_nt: TGTGCCATCAGTGCGGACGGAGCAGGCTATGGCTACACCTTC

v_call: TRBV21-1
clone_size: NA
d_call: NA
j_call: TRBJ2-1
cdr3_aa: CASPRAQGPYNEQFF
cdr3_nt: TGTGCCAGCCCTCGGGCCCAGGGGCCCTACAATGAGCAGTTCTTC

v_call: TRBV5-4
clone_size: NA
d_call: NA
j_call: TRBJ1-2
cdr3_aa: CASSLAGGVYGYTF
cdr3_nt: TGTGCCAGCAGCTTGGCCGGGGGCGTGTATGGCTACACCTTC

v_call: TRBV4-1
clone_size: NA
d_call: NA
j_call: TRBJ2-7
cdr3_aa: CASSQRNEQYF
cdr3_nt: TGTGCCAGCAGCCAACGAAACGAGCAGTACTTC

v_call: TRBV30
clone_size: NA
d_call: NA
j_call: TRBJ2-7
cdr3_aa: CAWSQETGNYEQYF
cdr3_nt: TGTGCCTGGAGTCAAGAAACAGGGAACTACGAGCAGTACTTC

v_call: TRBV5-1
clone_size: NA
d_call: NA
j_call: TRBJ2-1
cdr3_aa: CASSIVADSSYNEQFF
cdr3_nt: TGCGCCAGCAGCATAGTAGCGGACAGCTCCTACAATGAGCAGTTCTTC